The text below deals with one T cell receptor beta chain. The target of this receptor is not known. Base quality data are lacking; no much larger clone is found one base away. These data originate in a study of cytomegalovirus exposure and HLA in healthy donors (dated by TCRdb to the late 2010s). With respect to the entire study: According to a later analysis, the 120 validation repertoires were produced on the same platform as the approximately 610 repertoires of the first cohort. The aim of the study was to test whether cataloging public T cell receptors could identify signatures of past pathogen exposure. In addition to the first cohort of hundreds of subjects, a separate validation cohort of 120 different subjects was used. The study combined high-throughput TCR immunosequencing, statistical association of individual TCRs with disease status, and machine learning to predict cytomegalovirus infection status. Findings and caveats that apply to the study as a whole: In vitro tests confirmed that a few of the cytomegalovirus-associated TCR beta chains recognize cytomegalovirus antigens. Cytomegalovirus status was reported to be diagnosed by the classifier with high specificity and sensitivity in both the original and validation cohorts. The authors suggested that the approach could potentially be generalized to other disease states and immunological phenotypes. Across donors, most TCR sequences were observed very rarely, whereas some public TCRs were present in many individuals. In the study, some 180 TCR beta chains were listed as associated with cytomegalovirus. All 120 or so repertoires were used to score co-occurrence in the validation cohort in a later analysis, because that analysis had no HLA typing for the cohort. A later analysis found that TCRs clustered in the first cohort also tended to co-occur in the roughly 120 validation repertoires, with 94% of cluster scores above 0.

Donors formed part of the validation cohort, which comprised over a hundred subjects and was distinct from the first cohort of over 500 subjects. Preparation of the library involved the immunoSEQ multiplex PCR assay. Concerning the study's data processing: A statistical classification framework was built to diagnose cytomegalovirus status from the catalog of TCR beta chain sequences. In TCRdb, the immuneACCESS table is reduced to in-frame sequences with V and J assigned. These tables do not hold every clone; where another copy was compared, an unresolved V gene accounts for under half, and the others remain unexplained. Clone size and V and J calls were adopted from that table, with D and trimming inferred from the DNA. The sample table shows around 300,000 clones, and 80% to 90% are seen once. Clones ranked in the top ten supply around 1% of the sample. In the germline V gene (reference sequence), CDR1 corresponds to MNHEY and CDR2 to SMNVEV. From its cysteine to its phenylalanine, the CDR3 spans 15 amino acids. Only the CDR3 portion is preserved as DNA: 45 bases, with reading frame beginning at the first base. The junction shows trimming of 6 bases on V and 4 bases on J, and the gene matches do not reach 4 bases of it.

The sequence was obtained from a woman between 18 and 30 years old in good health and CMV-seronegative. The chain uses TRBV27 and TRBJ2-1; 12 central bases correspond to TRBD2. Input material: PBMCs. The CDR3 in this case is CASSTGLAGYNEQFF. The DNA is TGTGCCAGCAGCACTGGACTAGCGGGGTACAATGAGCAGTTCTTC.